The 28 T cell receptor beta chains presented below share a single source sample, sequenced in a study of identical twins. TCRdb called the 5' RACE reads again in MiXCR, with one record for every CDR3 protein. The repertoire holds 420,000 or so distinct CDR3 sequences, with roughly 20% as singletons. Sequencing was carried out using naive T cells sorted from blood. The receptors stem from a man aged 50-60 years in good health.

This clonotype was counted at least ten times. Here the CDR3 DNA reads TGTGCCAGCGCGACAGGGTTTTACCAAGAGACCCAGTACTTC. The encoded protein is CASATGFYQETQYF. The rearrangement uses TRBV25-1 and TRBJ2-5; 7 nucleotides align to TRBD1. Losses at the gene ends were 8 bases for V and 0 bases for J; bases not matched to a gene: 6. CDR3 length equals 14 residues. CDR1 and CDR2 from the germline V gene are MGHDK and SYGVNS.

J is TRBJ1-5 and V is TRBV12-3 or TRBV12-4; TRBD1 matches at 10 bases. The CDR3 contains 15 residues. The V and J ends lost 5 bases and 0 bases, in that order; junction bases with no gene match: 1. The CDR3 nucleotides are TGTGCCAGCAGTAGACAGGGGGCTAGCAATCAGCCCCAGCATTTT. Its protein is CASSRQGASNQPQHF.

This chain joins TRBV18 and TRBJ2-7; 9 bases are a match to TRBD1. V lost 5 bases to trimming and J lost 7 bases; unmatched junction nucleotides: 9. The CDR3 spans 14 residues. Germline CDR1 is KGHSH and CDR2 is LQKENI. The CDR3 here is CASSSRDRAWEQYF. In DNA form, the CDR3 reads TGTGCCAGCTCATCCCGGGACAGGGCTTGGGAGCAGTACTTC.

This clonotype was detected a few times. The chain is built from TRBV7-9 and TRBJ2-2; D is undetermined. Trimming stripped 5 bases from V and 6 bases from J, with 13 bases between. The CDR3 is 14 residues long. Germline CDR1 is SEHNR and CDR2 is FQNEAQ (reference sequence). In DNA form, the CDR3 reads TGTGCCAGCAGCCCACTGGGCCCCCCCGGGGAGCTGTTTTTT. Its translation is CASSPLGPPGELFF.

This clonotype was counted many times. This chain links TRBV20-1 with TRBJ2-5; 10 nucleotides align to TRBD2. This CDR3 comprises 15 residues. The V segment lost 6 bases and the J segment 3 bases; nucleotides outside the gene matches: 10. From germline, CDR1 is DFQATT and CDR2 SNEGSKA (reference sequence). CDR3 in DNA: TGCAGTGCCATATCTGACACTAGCGGGGAAGAGACCCAGTACTTC. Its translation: CSAISDTSGEETQYF.

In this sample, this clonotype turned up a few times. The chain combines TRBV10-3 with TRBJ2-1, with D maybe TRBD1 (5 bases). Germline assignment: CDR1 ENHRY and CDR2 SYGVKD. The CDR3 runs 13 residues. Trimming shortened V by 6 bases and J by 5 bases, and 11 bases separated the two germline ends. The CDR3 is CAIRGREDNEQFF. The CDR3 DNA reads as TGTGCCATCAGGGGCAGGGAAGACAATGAGCAGTTCTTC.

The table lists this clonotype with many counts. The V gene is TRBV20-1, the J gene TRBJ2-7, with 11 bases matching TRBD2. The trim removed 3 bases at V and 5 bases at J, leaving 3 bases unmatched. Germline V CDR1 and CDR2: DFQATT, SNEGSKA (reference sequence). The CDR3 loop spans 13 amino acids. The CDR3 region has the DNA TGCAGTGCTAGCCTAGCGGGGGGCCACGAGCAGTACTTC. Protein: CSASLAGGHEQYF.

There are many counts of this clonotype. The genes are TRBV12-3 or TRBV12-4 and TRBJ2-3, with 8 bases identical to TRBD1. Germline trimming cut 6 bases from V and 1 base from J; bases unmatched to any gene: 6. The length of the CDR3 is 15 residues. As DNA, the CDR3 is TGTGCCAGCAGCCCAGGGGGCATGGGCACAGATACGCAGTATTTT. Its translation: CASSPGGMGTDTQYF.

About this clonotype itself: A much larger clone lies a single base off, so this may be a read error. The chain's CDR3 is CSARIPKKTSVFYNEQFF. The DNA for the CDR3 is TGCAGTGCTAGGATCCCCAAAAAGACTAGCGTCTTCTACAATGAGCAGTTCTTC. The chain uses TRBV20-1 and TRBJ2-1; 8 bases fit TRBD2. Unmatched junction bases numbered 16, after V lost 3 bases and J lost 3 bases. The germline V gene has CDR1 DFQATT and CDR2 SNEGSKA (reference sequence). The CDR3 loop spans 18 amino acids.

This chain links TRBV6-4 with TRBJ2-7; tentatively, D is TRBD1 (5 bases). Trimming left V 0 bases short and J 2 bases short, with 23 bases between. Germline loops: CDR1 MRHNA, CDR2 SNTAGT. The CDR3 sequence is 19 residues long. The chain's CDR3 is CASSDSGPWGSETPYEQYF. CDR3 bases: TGTGCCAGCAGTGACTCAGGACCCTGGGGCAGCGAGACACCCTACGAGCAGTACTTC.

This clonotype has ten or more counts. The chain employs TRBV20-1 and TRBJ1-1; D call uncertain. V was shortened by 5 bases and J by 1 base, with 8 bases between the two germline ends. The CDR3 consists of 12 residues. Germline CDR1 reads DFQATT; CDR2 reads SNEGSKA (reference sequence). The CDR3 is CSALRQNTEAFF. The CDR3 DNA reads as TGCAGTGCTTTGAGACAGAACACTGAAGCTTTCTTT.

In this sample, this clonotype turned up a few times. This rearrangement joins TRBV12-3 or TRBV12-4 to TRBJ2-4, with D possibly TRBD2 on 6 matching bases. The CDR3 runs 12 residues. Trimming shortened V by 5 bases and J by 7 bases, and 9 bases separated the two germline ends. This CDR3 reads CASSPAGNIQYF. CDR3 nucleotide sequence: TGTGCCAGCAGTCCCGCGGGGAACATTCAGTACTTC.

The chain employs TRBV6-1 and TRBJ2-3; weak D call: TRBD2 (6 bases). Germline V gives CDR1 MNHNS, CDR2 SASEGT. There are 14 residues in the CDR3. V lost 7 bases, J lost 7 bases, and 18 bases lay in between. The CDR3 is CASTQAGNPYTQYF. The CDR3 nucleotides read TGTGCCAGCACTCAAGCGGGCAATCCTTATACGCAGTATTTT.

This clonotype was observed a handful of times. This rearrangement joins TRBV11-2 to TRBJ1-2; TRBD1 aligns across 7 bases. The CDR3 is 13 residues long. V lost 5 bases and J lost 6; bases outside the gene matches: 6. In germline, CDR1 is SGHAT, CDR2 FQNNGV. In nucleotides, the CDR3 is TGTGCCAGCAGCCGACCGACAGGGAATGGCTACACCTTC. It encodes CASSRPTGNGYTF.

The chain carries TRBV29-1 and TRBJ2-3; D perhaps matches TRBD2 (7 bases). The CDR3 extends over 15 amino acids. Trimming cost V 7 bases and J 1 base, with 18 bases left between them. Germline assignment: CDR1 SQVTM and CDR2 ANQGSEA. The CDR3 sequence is CSGLGGAFGTDTQYF. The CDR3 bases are TGCAGCGGTCTGGGGGGGGCTTTCGGCACAGATACGCAGTATTTT.

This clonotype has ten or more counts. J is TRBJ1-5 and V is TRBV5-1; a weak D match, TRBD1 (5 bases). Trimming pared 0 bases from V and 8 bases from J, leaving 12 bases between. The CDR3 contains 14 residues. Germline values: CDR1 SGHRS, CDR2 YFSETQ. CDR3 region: CASSLGGSREPQHF. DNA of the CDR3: TGCGCCAGCAGCTTGGGGGGGTCTAGGGAGCCCCAGCATTTT.

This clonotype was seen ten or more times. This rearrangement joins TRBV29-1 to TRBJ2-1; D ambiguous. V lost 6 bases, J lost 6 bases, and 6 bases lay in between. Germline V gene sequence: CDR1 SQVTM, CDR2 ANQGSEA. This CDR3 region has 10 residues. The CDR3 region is CSVGSNEQFF. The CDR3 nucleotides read TGCAGCGTGGGCAGCAATGAGCAGTTCTTC.

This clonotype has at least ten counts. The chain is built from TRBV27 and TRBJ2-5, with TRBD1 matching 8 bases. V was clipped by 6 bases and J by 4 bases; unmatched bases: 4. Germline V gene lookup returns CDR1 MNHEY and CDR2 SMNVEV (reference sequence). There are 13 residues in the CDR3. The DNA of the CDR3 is TGTGCCAGCAGAAGTACAGGGGGAGAGACCCAGTACTTC. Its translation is CASRSTGGETQYF.

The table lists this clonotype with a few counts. In nucleotides, the CDR3 is TGCAGTGCTAGAAACCCTTATAGCAATCAGCCCCAGCATTTT. Translated: CSARNPYSNQPQHF. The V and J genes are TRBV20-1 and TRBJ1-5; D gene uncertain. From germline, CDR1 is DFQATT and CDR2 SNEGSKA (reference sequence). Trimming removed 2 bases from V and 0 bases from J, with 8 bases in between. The CDR3 consists of 14 residues.

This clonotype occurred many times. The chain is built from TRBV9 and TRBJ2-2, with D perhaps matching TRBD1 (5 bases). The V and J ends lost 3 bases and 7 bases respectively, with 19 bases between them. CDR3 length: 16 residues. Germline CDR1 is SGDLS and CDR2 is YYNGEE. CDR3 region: CASSEPAGSGDGELFF. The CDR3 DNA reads TGTGCCAGCAGCGAACCCGCAGGGTCGGGCGACGGGGAGCTGTTTTTT.

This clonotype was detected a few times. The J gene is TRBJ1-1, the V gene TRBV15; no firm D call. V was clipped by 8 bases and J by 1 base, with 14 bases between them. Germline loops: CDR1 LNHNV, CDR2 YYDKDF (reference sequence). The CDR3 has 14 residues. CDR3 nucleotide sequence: TGTGCCACCCGCGAGGGCCTACCGAACACTGAAGCTTTCTTT. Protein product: CATREGLPNTEAFF.

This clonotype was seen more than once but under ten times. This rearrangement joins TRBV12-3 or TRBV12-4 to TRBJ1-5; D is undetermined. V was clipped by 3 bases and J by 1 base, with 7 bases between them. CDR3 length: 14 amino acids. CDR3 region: CASSFDGSNQPQHF. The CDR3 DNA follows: TGTGCCAGCAGTTTCGACGGGAGCAATCAGCCCCAGCATTTT.

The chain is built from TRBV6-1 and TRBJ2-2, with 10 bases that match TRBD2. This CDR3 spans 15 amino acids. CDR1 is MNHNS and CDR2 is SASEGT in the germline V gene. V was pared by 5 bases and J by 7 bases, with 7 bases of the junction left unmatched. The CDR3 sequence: CASSLERGGIGELFF. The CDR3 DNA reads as TGTGCCAGCAGTCTGGAGCGGGGGGGCATCGGGGAGCTGTTTTTT.

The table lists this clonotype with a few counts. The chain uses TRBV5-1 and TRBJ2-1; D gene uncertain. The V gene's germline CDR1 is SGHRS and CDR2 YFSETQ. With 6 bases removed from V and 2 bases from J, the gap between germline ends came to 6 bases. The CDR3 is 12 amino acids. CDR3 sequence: CASTAAYNEQFF. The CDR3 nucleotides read TGCGCCAGCACAGCCGCCTACAATGAGCAGTTCTTC.

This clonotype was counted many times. DNA for the CDR3: TGTGCCAGCAGCTTGATAGGGAGGACAGGGAGTATGTTGGTCACTGAAGCTTTCTTT. This sequence encodes CASSLIGRTGSMLVTEAFF. The chain employs TRBV11-1 and TRBJ1-1; TRBD1 agrees at 8 bases. The ends lost 3 bases at V and 4 bases at J; junction bases unmatched: 19. This CDR3 comprises 19 residues. Looked up from germline, CDR1 is SGHAT and CDR2 is FQDESV (reference sequence).

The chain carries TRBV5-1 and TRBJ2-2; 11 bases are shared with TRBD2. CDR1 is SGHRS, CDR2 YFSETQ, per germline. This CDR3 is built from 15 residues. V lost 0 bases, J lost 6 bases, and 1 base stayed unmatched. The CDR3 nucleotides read TGCGCCAGCAGCTTGGGACTAGCGGGACCCGGGGAGCTGTTTTTT. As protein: CASSLGLAGPGELFF.

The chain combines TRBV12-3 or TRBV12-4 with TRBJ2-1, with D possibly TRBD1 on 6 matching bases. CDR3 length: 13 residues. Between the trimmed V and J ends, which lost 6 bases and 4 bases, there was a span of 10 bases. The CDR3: CASRDTGYNEQFF. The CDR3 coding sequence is TGTGCCAGCAGGGATACAGGGTACAATGAGCAGTTCTTC.

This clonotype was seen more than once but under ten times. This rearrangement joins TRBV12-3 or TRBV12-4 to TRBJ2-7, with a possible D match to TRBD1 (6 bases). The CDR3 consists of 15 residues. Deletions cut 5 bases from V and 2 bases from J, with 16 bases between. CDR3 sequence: CASSASGTKPYEQYF. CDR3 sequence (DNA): TGTGCCAGCAGTGCCTCCGGGACAAAGCCCTACGAGCAGTACTTC.